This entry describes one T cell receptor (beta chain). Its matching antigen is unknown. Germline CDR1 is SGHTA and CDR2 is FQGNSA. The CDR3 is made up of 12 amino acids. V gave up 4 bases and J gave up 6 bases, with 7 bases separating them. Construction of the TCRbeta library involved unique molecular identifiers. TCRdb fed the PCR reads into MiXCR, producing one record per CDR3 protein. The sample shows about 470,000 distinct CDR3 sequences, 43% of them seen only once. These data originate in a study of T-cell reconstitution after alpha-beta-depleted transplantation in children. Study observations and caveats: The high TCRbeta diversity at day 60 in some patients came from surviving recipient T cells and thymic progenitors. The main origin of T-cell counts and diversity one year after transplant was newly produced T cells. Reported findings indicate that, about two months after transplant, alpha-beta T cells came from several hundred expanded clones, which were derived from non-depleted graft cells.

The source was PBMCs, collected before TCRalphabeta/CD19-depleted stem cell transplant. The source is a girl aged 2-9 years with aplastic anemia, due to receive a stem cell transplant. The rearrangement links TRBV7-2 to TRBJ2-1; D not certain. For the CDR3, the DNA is TGTGCCAGCAGCTCACAACCCAATGAGCAGTTCTTC. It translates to CASSSQPNEQFF.